This T cell receptor beta chain was captured by sequencing in a study of T cells in Graves' hyperthyroidism and ophthalmopathy. What was amplified from RNA transcripts were TCR beta CDR3 regions. The HTBI primer set served for first-round RT-PCR of the TCR CDR3. MiXCR, run by TCRdb on the multiplex PCR reads, gives a single entry per CDR3 protein. The sample contains 550,000 to 700,000 distinct CDR3 sequences, under 60% of which appear only once. Trimming removed 6 bases at V and 2 bases at J, with 16 bases between. CDR1 is SNHLY, CDR2 FYNNEI, per germline. The CDR3 runs to 16 residues. Clinicians diagnosed patients from clinical symptoms, serum thyroxine and TRAb, thyroid ultrasound and orbital computed tomography.

The sample comprised peripheral blood or thyroid tissue (not recorded which). The clonotype comes from an adult woman with Graves' disease, either hyperthyroidism or ophthalmopathy (not recorded which). This chain links TRBV2 with TRBJ2-2, with D unresolved. The CDR3 nucleotides are TGTGCCAGCAGGGCGGAGAGCTCTGGAAACACCGGGGAGCTGTTTTTT. Its protein is CASRAESSGNTGELFF.